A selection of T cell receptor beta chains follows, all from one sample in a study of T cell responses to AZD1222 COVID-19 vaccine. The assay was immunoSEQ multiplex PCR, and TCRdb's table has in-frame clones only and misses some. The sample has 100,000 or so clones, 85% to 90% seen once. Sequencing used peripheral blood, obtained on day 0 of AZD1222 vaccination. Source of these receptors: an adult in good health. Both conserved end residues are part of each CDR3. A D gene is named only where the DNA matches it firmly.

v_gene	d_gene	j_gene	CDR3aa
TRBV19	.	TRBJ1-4	CASSIVGRFNEKLFF
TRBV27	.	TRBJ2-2	CASSQVLAWTGELFF
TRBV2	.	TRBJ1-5	CASRRQDYSNQPQHF
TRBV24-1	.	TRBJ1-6	CATSEGRFNSPLHF
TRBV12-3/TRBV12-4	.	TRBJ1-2	CASSLDWGYGYTF
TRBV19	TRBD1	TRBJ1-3	CASIRDRAGNTIYF
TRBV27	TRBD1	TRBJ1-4	CASSRTGVATNEKLFF
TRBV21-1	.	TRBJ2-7	CASSSYRDSRKQWAYEQYF
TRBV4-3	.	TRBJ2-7	CASSQDRELGEQYF
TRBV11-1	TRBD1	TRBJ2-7	CASSSTGTGRHEQYF
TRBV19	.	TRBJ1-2	CASSYRDYGYTF
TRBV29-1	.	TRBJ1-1	CSVAQRNTEAFF
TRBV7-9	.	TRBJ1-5	CASSSQGISNQPQHF
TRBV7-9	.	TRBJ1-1	CASSLEAHNTEAFF
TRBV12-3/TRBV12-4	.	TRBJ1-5	CASSFLGQPQHF
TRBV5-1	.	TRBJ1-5	CASSLDTGTGDQPQHF
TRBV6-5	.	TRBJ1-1	CASSQGRYTEAFF
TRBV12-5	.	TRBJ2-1	CASASGDYNEQFF
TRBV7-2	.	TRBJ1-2	CASSLKQNYGYTF
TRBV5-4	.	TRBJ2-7	CASSLQGPSYEQYF
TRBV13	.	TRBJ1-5	CASSLGHRNQPQHF
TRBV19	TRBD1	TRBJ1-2	CANSTTGGSGYGYTF
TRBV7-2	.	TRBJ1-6	CASSLDSGSYSPLHF